This T cell receptor beta chain was captured in a study of regulatory T cells in long-lasting Graves disease. Study details: New Graves' disease cases had less than 3 months of antithyroid drugs.

HTBI primers from iRepertoire and Arm-PCR of CDR3 regions yielded the TCR beta libraries. MiXCR, applied by TCRdb to the multiplex PCR reads, yields one record per CDR3 protein. In the table there are approximately 400,000 distinct CDR3 sequences, 15% of which are singletons. The time point was: newly diagnosed GD, antithyroid drugs for less than 3 months. TCR sequences were obtained from RNA taken from PBMCs. This clonotype was counted ten times or more. Its antigen is unknown. V shed 4 bases and J shed 4 bases, with 10 bases lying between them. The CDR3 length is 13 residues. Germline assignment: CDR1 SNHLY and CDR2 FYNNEI. Study-wide results and limits: There were preferences for TRBV28, TRBJ1-2 and TRBJ2-5 in persistent disease.

These data were likewise used in another study, on T cells in Graves' hyperthyroidism and ophthalmopathy. Per that paper: No progression to ophthalmopathy during 18 months of follow-up defined stable disease.

This clonotype originated in a woman aged 25 to 45 with Graves disease. The sequences come from peripheral blood mononuclear cells (PBMCs), collected at new diagnosis, from a patient treated with antithyroid drugs. The J gene is TRBJ2-5, the V gene TRBV2, with D perhaps TRBD2 (6 bases). The CDR3 reads CASSAEGRETQYF. CDR3 coding DNA: TGTGCCAGCAGTGCGGAGGGGCGAGAGACCCAGTACTTC. The full variable domain, with the rest looked up from reference TRBV2 and TRBJ2-5, is EPEVTQTPSHQVTQMGQEVILRCVPISNHLYFYWYRQILGQKVEFLVSFYNNEISEKSEIFDDQFSVERPDGSNFTLKIRSTKLEDSAMYFCASSAEGRETQYFGPGTRLLVL.